This T cell receptor (beta chain) was retrieved from a study of patients and donors after allogeneic stem cell transplantation. Germline V gives CDR1 DFQATT, CDR2 SNEGSKA (reference sequence). The CDR3 consists of 12 residues. V lost 5 bases and J lost 3, with 11 bases in between. This clonotype was observed many times. From the RT-PCR reads, TCRdb called clonotypes with MiXCR, one entry per CDR3 protein. The sample has fewer than 180,000 distinct CDR3 sequences; approximately 35% are singletons. V gene TRBV20-1 combines with J gene TRBJ2-7; a weak D match, TRBD1 (6 bases). The source is a human donor who was either an allogeneic HSCT recipient or a stem cell or donor lymphocyte infusion donor (not recorded which). It is not recorded whose cells these are; they may come from a transplant donor. The sample consisted of blood, either unsorted or a sorted T cell fraction (not recorded which). The DNA for the CDR3 is TGCAGTGCTGTCGGACAGATCTACGAGCAGTACGTC. Translating gives CSAVGQIYEQYV.